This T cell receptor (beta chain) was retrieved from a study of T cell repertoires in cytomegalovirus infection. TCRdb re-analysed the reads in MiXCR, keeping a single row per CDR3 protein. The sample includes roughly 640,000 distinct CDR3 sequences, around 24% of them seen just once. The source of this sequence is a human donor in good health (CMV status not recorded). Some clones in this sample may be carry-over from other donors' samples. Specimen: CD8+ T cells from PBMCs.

The CDR3 DNA follows: TGTGCCAGCAGCGCGACAGGGGGATGGTTGGATGAGCAGTTCTTC. Translated, it gives CASSATGGWLDEQFF. The rearrangement uses TRBV7-3 and TRBJ2-1, with 9 bases aligning to TRBD1. The CDR3 contains 15 residues. The trim removed 5 bases at V and 8 bases at J, leaving 10 bases unmatched. Germline values: CDR1 SGHTA, CDR2 FQGTGA.